These 5 T cell receptor beta chains share one sample of origin, sequenced in a study of T cells expressing NK-cell markers. TCRdb re-analyzed the 5' RACE reads; it lists each CDR3 protein once, without DNA. The sample yields 160,000 or so distinct CDR3 sequences, of which the top ten take up roughly 20%. Sequencing was performed on blood T cells: a sorted CD56 or NKG2C T cell subset, CD4+ or CD8+ T cells, or bulk PBMC T cells (not recorded which). Receptors originate from a woman between 18 and 70 years old in good health.

J is TRBJ2-5 and V is TRBV7-3; TCRdb gives TRBD1 as the D gene, but with no DNA this cannot be confirmed. The CDR3 loop spans 13 amino acids. Germline lookup yields CDR1 SGHTA and CDR2 FQGTGA. CDR3: CASSRGGEETQYF.

The chain recombines TRBV9 with TRBJ2-7; TCRdb picks TRBD2, but there is no DNA to check that call. From germline, CDR1 is SGDLS and CDR2 YYNGEE. CDR3 size: 15 residues. CDR3: CASSLHESGLYEQYF. The whole variable domain, remainder taken from reference TRBV9 and TRBJ2-7, is DSGVTQTPKHLITATGQRVTLRCSPRSGDLSVYWYQQSLDQGLQFLIQYYNGEERAKGNILERFSAQQFPDLHSELNLSSLELGDSALYFCASSLHESGLYEQYFGPGTRLTVT.

V and J are TRBV10-3 and TRBJ1-2. The CDR3 is 17 residues long. Germline CDR1 is ENHRY and CDR2 is SYGVKD. This chain's CDR3 is CAISESPAGRPNYGYTF.

This chain connects TRBV5-1 to TRBJ2-7; the D gene TCRdb calls, TRBD1, cannot be checked with no DNA. Germline CDR1 and CDR2: SGHRS and YFSETQ. The CDR3 has 16 amino acids. CDR3 loop: CASSFGDQGVIHEQYF.

The rearrangement links TRBV29-1 to TRBJ1-5. The CDR3 runs to 13 residues. CDR1 is SQVTM and CDR2 is ANQGSEA in the germline V gene. The CDR3 loop reads CSVVSGSNQPQHF.